Presented here are 28 T cell receptor beta chains from one specimen sequenced in a study of cytomegalovirus exposure and HLA in healthy donors. Here immunoSEQ multiplex PCR was the method, and the copy in TCRdb shows in-frame clones only, minus some. Of about 110,000 clones in the sample, 90% to 97% are singletons; the top ten hold 0.67%. The specimen was PBMCs. The receptors derive from a woman aged 18-29 years in good health and CMV-seronegative.

The chain links TRBV29-1 to TRBJ2-7; 11 positions match TRBD1. The CDR3 spans 14 residues. Looked up from germline, CDR1 is SQVTM and CDR2 is ANQGSEA. The J segment lost 4 bases and the V segment lost 2 bases, leaving 4 bases of the junction unmatched. In DNA, the CDR3 is TGCAGCGTTGAAAGCGGACAGGGGGCATACGAGCAGTACTTC. This codes for CSVESGQGAYEQYF.

The genes are TRBV5-4 and TRBJ2-7; 10 bases agree with TRBD2. Germline assignment: CDR1 SGHNT and CDR2 YYREEE (reference sequence). This CDR3 spans 15 amino acids. With V trimmed by 4 bases and J by 3 bases, 7 bases remained unmatched. Here the CDR3 DNA reads TGTGCCAGCAGCCTACCGGGACTAGCGAGCTACGAGCAGTACTTC. Protein product: CASSLPGLASYEQYF.

V usage is TRBV11-2 and J usage is TRBJ1-1, with TRBD1 identical over 7 bases. Germline V gives CDR1 SGHAT, CDR2 FQNNGV. J was trimmed by 0 bases and V by 6 bases; bases with no gene match: 4. This CDR3 is 14 amino acids long. CDR3 nucleotide sequence: TGTGCCAGCAGAGGGGACAGCTTGAACACTGAAGCTTTCTTT. This sequence encodes CASRGDSLNTEAFF.

This chain connects TRBV7-8 to TRBJ1-2, with unresolved D. Deletions cut 4 bases from V and 2 bases from J, with 11 bases between. The CDR3 is 14 amino acids. Germline values: CDR1 SGHVS, CDR2 FQNEAQ. CDR3 amino acids: CASSSTRGNYGYTF. The CDR3 DNA follows: TGTGCCAGCAGCTCGACGCGCGGCAACTATGGCTACACCTTC.

This chain joins TRBV9 and TRBJ2-5; 13 bases line up with TRBD2. CDR1 and CDR2 (germline): SGDLS, YYNGEE. This CDR3 spans 17 amino acids. Germline trimming cut 0 bases from V and 2 bases from J; bases unmatched to any gene: 4. The CDR3 nucleotides read TGTGCCAGCAGCGTAGTAGGGGGACTAGCGGGGCAAGAGACCCAGTACTTC. It specifies CASSVVGGLAGQETQYF. Full variable domain (outside the CDR3, taken from reference TRBV9 and TRBJ2-5): DSGVTQTPKHLITATGQRVTLRCSPRSGDLSVYWYQQSLDQGLQFLIQYYNGEERAKGNILERFSAQQFPDLHSELNLSSLELGDSALYFCASSVVGGLAGQETQYFGPGTRLLVL.

The chain joins TRBV5-4 to TRBJ2-1, with D tentatively TRBD1 (6 bases). The CDR3 is 17 amino acids. CDR1 is SGHNT and CDR2 is YYREEE in the germline V gene (reference sequence). Deletions cut 3 bases from V and 6 bases from J, with 22 bases between. CDR3 coding DNA: TGTGCCAGCAGCTCCCGTATAACAGGGTTGTCATTCAATGAGCAGTTCTTC. Protein: CASSSRITGLSFNEQFF.

The rearrangement uses TRBV27 and TRBJ2-1, with 10 bases that match TRBD2. CDR3 length equals 17 residues. In germline, CDR1 is MNHEY, CDR2 SMNVEV (reference sequence). With 1 base clipped from V and 2 bases from J, the junction kept 5 bases outside the gene matches. Written as DNA, the CDR3 is TGTGCCAGCAGTTTATACAGAAGCGGGGGGGCCTACAATGAGCAGTTCTTC. This gives the protein CASSLYRSGGAYNEQFF.

This clone appeared once. The V call is TRBV5-1, the J call TRBJ1-2, with D tentatively TRBD1 (6 bases). Germline V gene data show CDR1 as SGHRS and CDR2 as YFSETQ. Deletions cut 4 bases from V and 7 bases from J, with 17 bases between. This CDR3 is 14 amino acids long. CDR3 nucleotide sequence: TGCGCCAGCAGCCCGGCAGGGGAATTCAGTGGCTACACCTTC. It translates to CASSPAGEFSGYTF.

V gene TRBV4-3 combines with J gene TRBJ2-7; perhaps TRBD2 as D (6 bases). Trimming removed 0 bases at V and 0 bases at J, with 12 bases between. This CDR3 has 16 amino acids. Looked up from germline, CDR1 is LGHNA and CDR2 is YSLEER. CDR3 coding DNA: TGCGCCAGCAGCCAAGATTGGGTGGGGGGCTCCTACGAGCAGTACTTC. Protein product: CASSQDWVGGSYEQYF.

The chain couples TRBV25-1 to TRBJ2-1; TRBD1 matches 9 bases. This CDR3 region has 16 residues. The V gene's germline CDR1 is MGHDK and CDR2 SYGVNS. Losses at the gene ends were 3 bases for V and 6 bases for J; bases not matched to a gene: 9. The CDR3 DNA follows: TGTGCCAGCAGTGACTCACGAGACAGGGGGAGCAATGAGCAGTTCTTC. As protein: CASSDSRDRGSNEQFF.

The J gene is TRBJ2-7, the V gene TRBV7-9; no definite D call. Trimming removed 1 base at V and 3 bases at J, with 4 bases between. CDR1 is SEHNR and CDR2 is FQNEAQ in the germline V gene (reference sequence). The CDR3 totals 12 residues. CDR3 DNA: TGTGCCAGCAGCTTAGATATCTACGAGCAGTACTTC. Its translation: CASSLDIYEQYF.

The gene calls are TRBV18 and TRBJ2-7; TRBD1 matches at 7 bases. V lost 3 bases, J lost 0 bases, and 5 bases stayed unmatched. CDR1 is KGHSH and CDR2 is LQKENI in the germline V gene. The CDR3 length is 15 residues. The CDR3 bases are TGTGCCAGCTCACCCCGGACAGGCTACTCCTACGAGCAGTACTTC. Amino acids: CASSPRTGYSYEQYF.

The chain employs TRBV4-3 and TRBJ1-2; 9 bases map to TRBD1. In germline, CDR1 is LGHNA, CDR2 YSLEER. Unmatched junction bases numbered 5, after V lost 4 bases and J lost 5 bases. This CDR3 has 14 residues. CDR3 loop: CASSPDRGGYGYTF. The CDR3 nucleotides are TGCGCCAGCAGCCCGGACAGGGGAGGATATGGCTACACCTTC.

This chain joins TRBV27 and TRBJ1-2; D might be TRBD1 (6 bases). Per germline, CDR1 MNHEY and CDR2 SMNVEV (reference sequence). V lost 4 bases, J lost 8 bases, and 20 bases lay in between. The CDR3 runs to 15 residues. CDR3 sequence reads: CASSSTLLGGGGYTF. CDR3 sequence (DNA): TGTGCCAGCAGTTCTACCCTGCTGGGGGGGGGCGGCTACACCTTC.

The genes are TRBV6-6 and TRBJ2-1; 10 bases agree with TRBD1. The length of the CDR3 is 16 residues. Germline V gene data show CDR1 as MNHNY and CDR2 as SVGAGI (reference sequence). Trimming removed 2 bases from V and 6 bases from J; junction bases left unmatched: 7. CDR3 sequence reads: CASSYETGTGANEQFF. The CDR3 DNA reads TGTGCCAGCAGTTACGAGACCGGGACAGGGGCCAATGAGCAGTTCTTC.

V gene TRBV5-1 combines with J gene TRBJ2-1; a possible D gene is TRBD1 (6 bases). The CDR3 sequence is 15 residues long. CDR1 is SGHRS, CDR2 YFSETQ, per germline. Trimming removed 2 bases from V and 0 bases from J, with 9 bases in between. The CDR3 loop is CASSFRDNSYNEQFF. The CDR3 DNA reads as TGCGCCAGCAGCTTCCGGGACAACTCCTACAATGAGCAGTTCTTC.

The genes are TRBV7-2 and TRBJ2-5; D is possibly TRBD1 (6 bases). The V and J ends lost 8 bases and 0 bases respectively, with 16 bases between them. This CDR3 has 15 amino acids. Germline CDR1 is SGHTA and CDR2 is FQGNSA. The CDR3 bases are TGTGCCAGCGGCCAGTCAGGGGTCTACCAAGAGACCCAGTACTTC. Protein sequence: CASGQSGVYQETQYF.

This chain uses TRBV5-1 with TRBJ2-2; TRBD2 is a possible D gene (6 bases). V lost 0 bases and J 4 bases, leaving 7 bases between the germline ends. The CDR3 loop spans 14 amino acids. Germline lookup yields CDR1 SGHRS and CDR2 YFSETQ. CDR3 coding DNA: TGCGCCAGCAGCTTGGACGGGGGCACCGGGGAGCTGTTTTTT. Residues: CASSLDGGTGELFF. Full variable domain (outside the CDR3, taken from reference TRBV5-1 and TRBJ2-2): KAGVTQTPRYLIKTRGQQVTLSCSPISGHRSVSWYQQTPGQGLQFLFEYFSETQRNKGNFPGRFSGRQFSNSRSEMNVSTLELGDSALYLCASSLDGGTGELFFGEGSRLTVL.

This clone was detected once. The chain links TRBV7-2 to TRBJ2-5; 7 nucleotides line up with TRBD2. The CDR3 extends over 15 amino acids. Losses at the gene ends were 6 bases for V and 5 bases for J; bases not matched to a gene: 12. Germline CDR1 and CDR2: SGHTA and FQGNSA. Written as DNA, the CDR3 is TGTGCCAGCAGGGCAAGTCTAGCGGTCGGGGAGACCCAGTACTTC. Translation: CASRASLAVGETQYF. The whole variable domain, filled in from reference TRBV7-2 and TRBJ2-5, reads GAGVSQSPSNKVTEKGKDVELRCDPISGHTALYWYRQSLGQGLEFLIYFQGNSAPDKSGLPSDRFSAERTGGSVSTLTIQRTQQEDSAVYLCASRASLAVGETQYFGPGTRLLVL.

The gene calls are TRBV19 and TRBJ1-2, with D unclear. The CDR3 length is 15 residues. The V gene lost 5 bases and the J gene lost 1 base, with 14 bases spanning the gap. The germline CDR1 and CDR2 sequences are LNHDA and SQIVND (reference sequence). The CDR3 DNA sequence: TGTGCCAGTAGTGAAAGACTGCTTATTAACTATGGCTACACCTTC. This sequence encodes CASSERLLINYGYTF.

The chain has TRBV27 and TRBJ1-1; D is ambiguous. From germline, CDR1 is MNHEY and CDR2 SMNVEV (reference sequence). The length of the CDR3 is 15 residues. Trimming pared 6 bases from V and 3 bases from J, leaving 17 bases between. The CDR3 reads CASRASRAVDTEAFF. In nucleotides, the CDR3 is TGTGCCAGCAGGGCGTCGAGGGCGGTGGACACTGAAGCTTTCTTT.

The V call is TRBV19, the J call TRBJ2-5; possible D gene TRBD1, 5 bases. Trimming pared 3 bases from V and 7 bases from J, leaving 6 bases between. CDR3 length equals 11 residues. CDR1 is LNHDA, CDR2 SQIVND, per germline (reference sequence). In DNA form, the CDR3 reads TGTGCCAGTAGTATGGGGCCGACCCAGTACTTC. Translated, it gives CASSMGPTQYF.

The rearrangement links TRBV27 to TRBJ2-7; 7 nucleotides agree with TRBD2. CDR3 size: 15 residues. V dropped 5 bases and J dropped 2; count of bases not matched to a gene: 9. The germline gives CDR1 MNHEY, CDR2 SMNVEV (reference sequence). The CDR3 DNA reads TGTGCCAGCAGTAGCGGGGCGTCGGTTCCCTACGAGCAGTACTTC. Translating gives CASSSGASVPYEQYF.

V usage is TRBV19 and J usage is TRBJ2-7; D possibly corresponds to TRBD2 (5 bases). The CDR3 consists of 12 residues. CDR1 and CDR2 (germline): LNHDA, SQIVND (reference sequence). V was pared by 6 bases and J by 7 bases, with 13 bases between. CDR3 sequence reads: CASRNRREEQYF. As DNA, the CDR3 is TGTGCCAGTAGGAACCGTCGGGAAGAGCAGTACTTC. The variable domain in full, with the rest retrieved from reference TRBV19 and TRBJ2-7, is DGGITQSPKYLFRKEGQNVTLSCEQNLNHDAMYWYRQDPGQGLRLIYYSQIVNDFQKGDIAEGYSVSREKKESFPLTVTSAQKNPTAFYLCASRNRREEQYFGPGTRLTVT.

This sequence joins TRBV7-2 and TRBJ1-2; D is perhaps TRBD1 (6 bases). The germline V and J ends were trimmed by 9 bases and 8 bases, with 22 bases remaining between them. CDR1 and CDR2 from the germline V gene are SGHTA and FQGNSA. The CDR3 length is 14 residues. This CDR3 is CASGRDSFQGGYTF. In nucleotides, the CDR3 is TGTGCCAGTGGGCGCGACAGCTTTCAGGGGGGCTACACCTTC.

The rearrangement links TRBV29-1 to TRBJ2-7, with D possibly matching TRBD1 (5 bases). Trimming left V 6 bases short and J 1 base short, with 19 bases between. CDR1 SQVTM and CDR2 ANQGSEA come from the germline V gene. The CDR3 extends over 15 amino acids. This CDR3 reads CSVAGHQGESYEQYF. The DNA for the CDR3 is TGCAGCGTCGCCGGGCACCAAGGGGAATCCTACGAGCAGTACTTC.

Turning to this clone: The junction differs from germline at one of its ends, possibly a read error. J is TRBJ1-1 and V is TRBV28, with 7 bases fitting TRBD1. Germline V CDR1 and CDR2: MDHEN, SYDVKM. CDR3 length equals 13 residues. Here the CDR3 DNA reads TGTGCCAGCAGTTTGGGTCCTTGGGACAGCGGAACTTTT. Its translation: CASSLGPWDSGTF. The full variable domain, rest sourced from reference TRBV28 and TRBJ1-1, is DVKVTQSSRYLVKRTGEKVFLECVQDMDHENMFWYRQDPGLGLRLIYFSYDVKMKEKGDIPEGYSVSREKKERFSLILESASTNQTSMYLCASSLGPWDSGTFGQGTRLTVV.

The chain recombines TRBV4-3 with TRBJ2-7; 7 positions match TRBD1. V lost 3 bases and J lost 5; bases outside the gene matches: 4. The CDR3 runs to 13 residues. Germline loops: CDR1 LGHNA, CDR2 YSLEER. CDR3 sequence: CASSQVTGDEQYF. CDR3 coding DNA: TGCGCCAGCAGCCAGGTCACAGGGGACGAGCAGTACTTC.